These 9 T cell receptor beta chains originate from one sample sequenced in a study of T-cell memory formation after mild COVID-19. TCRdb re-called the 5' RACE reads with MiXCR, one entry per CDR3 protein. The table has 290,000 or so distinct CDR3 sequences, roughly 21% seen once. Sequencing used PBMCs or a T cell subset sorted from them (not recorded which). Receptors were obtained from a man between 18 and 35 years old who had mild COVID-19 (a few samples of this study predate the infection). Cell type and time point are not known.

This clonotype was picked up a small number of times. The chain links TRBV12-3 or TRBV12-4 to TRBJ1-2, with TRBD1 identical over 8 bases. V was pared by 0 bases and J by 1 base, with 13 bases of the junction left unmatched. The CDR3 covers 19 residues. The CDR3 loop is CASSLAAYLDRGINYGYTF. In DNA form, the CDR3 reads TGTGCCAGCAGTTTAGCAGCTTACCTTGACAGGGGAATTAACTATGGCTACACCTTC.

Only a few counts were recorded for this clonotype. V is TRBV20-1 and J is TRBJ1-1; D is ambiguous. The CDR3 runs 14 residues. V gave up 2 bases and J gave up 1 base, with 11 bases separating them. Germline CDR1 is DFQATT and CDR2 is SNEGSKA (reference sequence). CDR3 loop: CSARKPAGNTEAFF. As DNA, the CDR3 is TGCAGTGCTAGAAAGCCGGCAGGGAACACTGAAGCTTTCTTT.

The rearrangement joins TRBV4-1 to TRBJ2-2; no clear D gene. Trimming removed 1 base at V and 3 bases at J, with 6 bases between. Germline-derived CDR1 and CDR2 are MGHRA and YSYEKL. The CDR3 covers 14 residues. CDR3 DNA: TGCGCCAGCAGCCAAGTTGAGGACACCGGGGAGCTGTTTTTT. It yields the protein CASSQVEDTGELFF.

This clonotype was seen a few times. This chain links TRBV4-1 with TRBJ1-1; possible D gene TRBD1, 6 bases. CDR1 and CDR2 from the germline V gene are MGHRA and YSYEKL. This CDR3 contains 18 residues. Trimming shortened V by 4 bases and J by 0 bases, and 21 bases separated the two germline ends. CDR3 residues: CASSLYAGGLSLNTEAFF. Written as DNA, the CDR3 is TGCGCCAGCAGCCTCTACGCCGGGGGCCTATCACTGAACACTGAAGCTTTCTTT.

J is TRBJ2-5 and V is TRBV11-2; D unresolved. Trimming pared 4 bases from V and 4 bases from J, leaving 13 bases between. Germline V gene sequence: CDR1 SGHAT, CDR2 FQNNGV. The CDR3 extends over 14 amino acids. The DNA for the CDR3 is TGTGCCAGCAGCTCGGACCTCATTGGAGAGACCCAGTACTTC. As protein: CASSSDLIGETQYF.

CDR3 sequence reads: CASSFFGGQTEAFF. CDR3 DNA sequence: TGTGCCAGCAGCTTTTTCGGGGGGCAGACTGAAGCTTTCTTT. V and J are TRBV7-9 and TRBJ1-1; maybe TRBD1 (6 bases). V lost 3 bases and J 5 bases, leaving 13 bases between the germline ends. The CDR3 loop spans 14 amino acids. Germline loops: CDR1 SEHNR, CDR2 FQNEAQ (reference sequence).

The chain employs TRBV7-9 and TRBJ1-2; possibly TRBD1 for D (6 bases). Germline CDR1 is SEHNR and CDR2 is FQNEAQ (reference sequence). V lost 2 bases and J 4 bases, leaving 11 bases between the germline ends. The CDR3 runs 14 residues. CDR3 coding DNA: TGTGCCAGCAGCTTACAGGGGCGAGGCTATGGCTACACCTTC. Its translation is CASSLQGRGYGYTF.

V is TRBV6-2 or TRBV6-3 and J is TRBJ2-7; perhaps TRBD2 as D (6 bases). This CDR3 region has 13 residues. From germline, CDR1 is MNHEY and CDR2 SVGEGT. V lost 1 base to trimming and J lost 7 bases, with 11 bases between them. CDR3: CASSYLGGSEQYV. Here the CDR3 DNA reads TGTGCCAGCAGTTACTTGGGGGGATCTGAGCAGTACGTC.

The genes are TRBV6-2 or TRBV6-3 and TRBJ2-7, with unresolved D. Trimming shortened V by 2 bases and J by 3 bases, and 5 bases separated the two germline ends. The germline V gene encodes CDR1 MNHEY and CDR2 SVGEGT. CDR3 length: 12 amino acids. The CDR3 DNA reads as TGTGCCAGCAGTTACGAATACTACGAGCAGTACTTC. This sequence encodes CASSYEYYEQYF.